This T cell receptor beta chain appears in the sequencing data of a study of a mutant IDH1 vaccine in newly diagnosed glioma. This table comes from immunoSEQ multiplex PCR, and its TCRdb copy is limited to in-frame clones, with some not included. Of just under 95,000 clones detected, about four fifths appear once; the ten largest clones hold over 6.5%. Germline loops: CDR1 SGHNT, CDR2 YYREEE (reference sequence). CDR3 length equals 15 residues. The V segment lost 4 bases and the J segment 5 bases; nucleotides outside the gene matches: 7. The sample's time point: baseline, week 1 (first vaccination visit). Treatment reported: pre-vaccination baseline after standard-of-care therapy.

V is TRBV5-4 and J is TRBJ2-5; 11 nucleotides line up with TRBD2. The sample consisted of PBMCs, taken from a glioma patient treated with radiotherapy, temozolomide or both. This TCR came from a man aged 35 to 55 with glioma. The CDR3 region has the DNA TGTGCCAGCAGCCGTACTAGCGGGAGAGTGGAGACCCAGTACTTC. Translation gives CASSRTSGRVETQYF.